The clone carrying this T cell receptor (beta chain) was seen a few times. Its cognate antigen is unknown. V lost 2 bases to trimming and J lost 6 bases; unmatched junction nucleotides: 3. There are 14 residues in the CDR3. From germline, CDR1 is KGHSH and CDR2 LQKENI. The data stem from a study of identical twins. A universal primer site came from template switching; cDNA carried unique molecular identifiers. TCRdb passed the 5' RACE reads through MiXCR, listing each CDR3 protein once. Seen here are 450,000 or so distinct CDR3 sequences, approximately 15% observed once, and the top ten hold 0.52%. Study-wide results and caveats: The study found that models underestimated out-of-frame TCR alpha sharing in monozygotic twins. Low generation probability was overrepresented in out-of-frame alpha sequences shared by twins.

The sample also formed part of further work on yellow fever vaccine responses in identical twins.

This chain links TRBV18 with TRBJ2-1, with 8 bases that match TRBD1. The sequence was collected from a woman between 18 and 29 years old in good health. The sample was CD4+ T cells sorted from blood. CDR3 in amino acids: CASSPGQGPNEQFF. The CDR3 bases are TGTGCCAGCTCACCAGGACAGGGCCCCAATGAGCAGTTCTTC.